Listed below are T cell receptor beta chains from one sample, sequenced in a study of OX40 agonist ivuxolimab in advanced cancers. Method: immunoSEQ multiplex PCR; TCRdb's copy keeps in-frame clones and lacks some. Among around 80,000 clones listed, approximately 80% were seen once. This specimen consisted of CD4+ or CD8+ T cells sorted from blood, obtained in a trial of the OX40 agonist ivuxolimab. The source of these receptors is an adult with an advanced solid tumor such as melanoma, head and neck, liver or kidney cancer. Each CDR3 is given with its conserved first and last residue. The D gene is left open where the match is weak. Expanded clones are given a class, and other clones once, few, many or no size at all.

j_gene: TRBJ1-6; v_gene: TRBV2; abundance: NA; d_gene: NA; CDR3nt: TGTGCCAGCAGGCCTGACAGGAAAGATAATTCACCCCTCCACTTT; CDR3aa: CASRPDRKDNSPLHF
j_gene: TRBJ1-1; v_gene: TRBV11-2; abundance: NA; d_gene: NA; CDR3nt: TGTGCCAGCAGCTTACAGGGGTCGAACACTGAAGCTTTCTTT; CDR3aa: CASSLQGSNTEAFF
j_gene: TRBJ1-6; v_gene: TRBV5-6; abundance: NA; d_gene: NA; CDR3nt: TGTGCCAGCAGCTTGTGGGGATCCTATAATTCACCCCTCCACTTT; CDR3aa: CASSLWGSYNSPLHF
j_gene: TRBJ1-2; v_gene: TRBV2; abundance: NA; d_gene: NA; CDR3nt: TGTGCCAGCAGTGAGTACGGGAACTATGGCTACACCTTC; CDR3aa: CASSEYGNYGYTF
j_gene: TRBJ2-2; v_gene: TRBV5-6; abundance: NA; d_gene: TRBD2; CDR3nt: TGTGCCAGCAGCACCGGGACTAGCATGTTCGACACCGGGGAGCTGTTTTTT; CDR3aa: CASSTGTSMFDTGELFF
j_gene: TRBJ1-3; v_gene: TRBV6-5; abundance: once; d_gene: NA; CDR3nt: TGTGCCAGCAGTTTTGGGAGGGGGTCTGGAAACACCATATATTTT; CDR3aa: CASSFGRGSGNTIYF
j_gene: TRBJ1-2; v_gene: TRBV6-4; abundance: NA; d_gene: NA; CDR3nt: TGTGCCAGCAGTGACTCCAGGGCGGGTGGCTACACCTTC; CDR3aa: CASSDSRAGGYTF
j_gene: TRBJ2-7; v_gene: TRBV6-6; abundance: NA; d_gene: TRBD1; CDR3nt: TGTGCCAGCAACCCGACAGGGGGACATTACGAGCAGTACTTC; CDR3aa: CASNPTGGHYEQYF
j_gene: TRBJ1-1; v_gene: TRBV6-6; abundance: NA; d_gene: NA; CDR3nt: TGTGCCAGCAGTTATTCAGGGGTTATGAACACTGAAGCTTTCTTT; CDR3aa: CASSYSGVMNTEAFF
j_gene: TRBJ1-1; v_gene: TRBV6-5; abundance: once; d_gene: NA; CDR3nt: TGTGCCAGCAGTTACGGGCGGCAGACTGAAGCTTTCTTT; CDR3aa: CASSYGRQTEAFF
j_gene: TRBJ2-3; v_gene: TRBV4-1; abundance: NA; d_gene: NA; CDR3nt: TGCGCCAGCAGCCAAACGACGGTGCGGGGGCAGACAGATACGCAGTATTTT; CDR3aa: CASSQTTVRGQTDTQYF
j_gene: TRBJ2-1; v_gene: TRBV2; abundance: NA; d_gene: NA; CDR3nt: TGTGCCGGGACACTCTCCTACAATGAGCAGTTCTTC; CDR3aa: CAGTLSYNEQFF
j_gene: TRBJ2-5; v_gene: TRBV5-1; abundance: NA; d_gene: TRBD1; CDR3nt: TGCGCCAGCAGCTCCGGACAGGCGTTAGAAGAGACCCAGTACTTC; CDR3aa: CASSSGQALEETQYF
j_gene: TRBJ1-4; v_gene: TRBV14; abundance: NA; d_gene: NA; CDR3nt: TGTGCCAGCAGCCGCCGGAAGGGCTCCGCAGGGAGTGAAAAACTGTTTTTT; CDR3aa: CASSRRKGSAGSEKLFF
j_gene: TRBJ2-2; v_gene: TRBV9; abundance: once; d_gene: TRBD1; CDR3nt: TGTGCCAGCAGCCCTTGGACAGGGAGTAACACCGGGGAGCTGTTTTTT; CDR3aa: CASSPWTGSNTGELFF
j_gene: TRBJ1-3; v_gene: TRBV7-9; abundance: NA; d_gene: TRBD1; CDR3nt: TGTGCCAGCAGCTTCGGGACAGGGCTCTCTGGAAACACCATATATTTT; CDR3aa: CASSFGTGLSGNTIYF
j_gene: TRBJ2-7; v_gene: TRBV5-1; abundance: few; d_gene: TRBD1; CDR3nt: TGCGCCAGCAGCGACACATCACAGGGGTACGAGCAGTACTTC; CDR3aa: CASSDTSQGYEQYF
j_gene: TRBJ2-7; v_gene: TRBV19; abundance: once; d_gene: NA; CDR3nt: TGTGCCACAAGAGTGACGGGAACCTACGAGCAGTACTTC; CDR3aa: CATRVTGTYEQYF
j_gene: TRBJ2-7; v_gene: TRBV7-3; abundance: NA; d_gene: NA; CDR3nt: TGTGCCAGCAGCTTAGGACGGGACAATAGCGAGCAGTACTTC; CDR3aa: CASSLGRDNSEQYF
j_gene: TRBJ1-4; v_gene: TRBV6-5; abundance: NA; d_gene: TRBD1; CDR3nt: TGTGCCAGCAGTTATGGACAGGGGGTTAATGAAAAACTGTTTTTT; CDR3aa: CASSYGQGVNEKLFF